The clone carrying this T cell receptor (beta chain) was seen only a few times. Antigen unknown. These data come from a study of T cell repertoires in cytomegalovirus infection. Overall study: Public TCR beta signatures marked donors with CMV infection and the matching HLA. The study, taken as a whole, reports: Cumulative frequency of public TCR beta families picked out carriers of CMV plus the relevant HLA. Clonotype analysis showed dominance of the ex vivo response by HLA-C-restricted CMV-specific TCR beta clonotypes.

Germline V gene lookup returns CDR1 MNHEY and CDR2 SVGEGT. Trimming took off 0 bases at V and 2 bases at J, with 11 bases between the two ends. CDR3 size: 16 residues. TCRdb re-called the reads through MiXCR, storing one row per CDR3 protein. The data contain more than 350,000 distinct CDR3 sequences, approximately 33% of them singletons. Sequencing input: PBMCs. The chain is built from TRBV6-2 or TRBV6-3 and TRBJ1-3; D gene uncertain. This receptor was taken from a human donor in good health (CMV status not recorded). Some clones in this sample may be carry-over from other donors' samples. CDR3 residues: CASSYSSLNPGNTIYF. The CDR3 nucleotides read TGTGCCAGCAGTTACTCGAGTCTAAACCCTGGAAACACCATATATTTT.